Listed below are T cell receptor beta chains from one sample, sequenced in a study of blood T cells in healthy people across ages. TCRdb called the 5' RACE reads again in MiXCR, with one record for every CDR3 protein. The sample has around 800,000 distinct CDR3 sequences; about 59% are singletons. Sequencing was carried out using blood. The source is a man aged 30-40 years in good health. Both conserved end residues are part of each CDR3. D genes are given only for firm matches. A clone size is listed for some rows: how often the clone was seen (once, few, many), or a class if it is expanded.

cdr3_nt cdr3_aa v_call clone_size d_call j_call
TGTGCCAGTAGCCGGAGGGGGCACTTATTGGCTGAAGCTTTCTTT CASSRRGHLLAEAFF TRBV13 - TRBD1 TRBJ1-1
TGTGCCAGCAGTGATCCCCTACAGGGACAACATAATTCACCCCTCCACTTT CASSDPLQGQHNSPLHF TRBV25-1 - - TRBJ1-6
TGCAGCGTTGCAACTAGCGGGGGAGAATACAATGAGCAGTTCTTC CSVATSGGEYNEQFF TRBV29-1 - TRBD2 TRBJ2-1
TGTGCCACCAGTGAAAGCGGACAGGGGTGGTCCTACGAGCAGTACTTC CATSESGQGWSYEQYF TRBV24-1 - TRBD1 TRBJ2-7
TGTGCCAGCAGTACACGATTGGGGGCACTCTCTGAAGCTTTCTTT CASSTRLGALSEAFF TRBV6-6 - - TRBJ1-1
TGTGCCAGCAGTTACAGGGGGGCCAACGTCCTGACTTTC CASSYRGANVLTF TRBV6-2/TRBV6-3 - - TRBJ2-6
TGTGCCAGCAGACAAAGCGGGAGGCGGGAGGGAGAGCAGTACTTC CASRQSGRREGEQYF TRBV12-3/TRBV12-4 - TRBD2 TRBJ2-4
TGTGCCAGCAGTTTATCGCGGAATACCTACGAGCAGTACTTC CASSLSRNTYEQYF TRBV27 - - TRBJ2-7
TGCAGTGCTGAGGGACAGGGGATTTCGAATGAGCAGTTCTTC CSAEGQGISNEQFF TRBV20-1 - TRBD1 TRBJ2-1
TGTGCCAGCAGCGTAGGAAGTGGGACAGGAGTGATCGATGAGCAGTTCTTC CASSVGSGTGVIDEQFF TRBV9 few TRBD1 TRBJ2-1
TGTGCCAGCAGCCGTCCGGGGGGCACAGATACGCAGTATTTT CASSRPGGTDTQYF TRBV7-6 few - TRBJ2-3
TGTGCCAGCAGCGTAGGTGTCCCTGGGGCCAACGTCCTGACTTTC CASSVGVPGANVLTF TRBV9 - - TRBJ2-6
TGTGCCAGCAGCGTTCACGGAGGGGGCCTAGAGAATGAGCAGTTCTTC CASSVHGGGLENEQFF TRBV9 few - TRBJ2-1
TGTGCCAGCAGCGTAGCTCTAGGTAATGAGCAGTTCTTC CASSVALGNEQFF TRBV9 - - TRBJ2-1
TGTGCCGCGGGGGAGTACAATGAGCATTTCTTC CAAGEYNEHFF TRBV28 - TRBD2 TRBJ2-1